The text below deals with one T cell receptor beta chain. The CDR3 contains 10 residues. The V end was cut by 5 bases, the J end by 3 bases, with 5 bases between. In germline, CDR1 is SQVTM, CDR2 ANQGSEA. The sample originates from a study of blood T cell repertoires in COVID-19. The cohort comprised adults aged roughly 18 to 100 years residing in 24 US areas. This table comes from immunoSEQ multiplex PCR, and its TCRdb copy is limited to in-frame clones, with some not included. The data show about 430,000 clones, 70% to 90% seen once. The clonotype was recovered from a woman aged 18-29 years who had been exposed to COVID-19. The V and J genes are TRBV29-1 and TRBJ2-7; no reliable D call. Sequenced input: PBMCs or T cells enriched from blood (not recorded which). This CDR3 reads CSVFNYEQYF. The CDR3 bases are TGCAGCGTTTTTAACTACGAGCAGTACTTC.